A single sample gave rise to the 6 T cell receptor beta chains below, sequenced in a study of cytomegalovirus exposure and HLA in healthy donors. TCRdb keeps only in-frame clones here, not all; method: immunoSEQ multiplex PCR. The sample lists hundreds of thousands of clones, 75% to 90% seen once, with 4.5% to 6% in the top ten. Sequenced: PBMCs. These TCRs come from a young woman in good health and CMV-seronegative.

The V and J genes are TRBV27 and TRBJ2-7; D is ambiguous. With 6 bases removed from V and 0 bases from J, the gap between germline ends came to 18 bases. The CDR3 length is 16 residues. Germline V gives CDR1 MNHEY, CDR2 SMNVEV (reference sequence). DNA for the CDR3: TGTGCCAGCAGCCTCTCCAACGGGTCAAGCTCCTACGAGCAGTACTTC. It specifies CASSLSNGSSSYEQYF.

The rearrangement uses TRBV30 and TRBJ2-2; possible D gene TRBD1, 5 bases. The CDR3 is 14 residues long. Germline CDR1 GTSNPN, CDR2 SVGIG (reference sequence). V was trimmed by 3 bases and J by 4 bases, leaving 12 bases between them. The CDR3 DNA follows: TGTGCCTGGAGGCAGTGGGGCGGCACCGGGGAGCTGTTTTTT. Translating gives CAWRQWGGTGELFF. The variable domain in full, with the rest retrieved from reference TRBV30 and TRBJ2-2, is SQTIHQWPATLVQPVGSPLSLECTVEGTSNPNLYWYRQAAGRGLQLLFYSVGIGQISSEVPQNLSASRPQDRQFILSSKKLLLSDSGFYLCAWRQWGGTGELFFGEGSRLTVL.

This clone is a singleton in its sample. This chain connects TRBV19 to TRBJ2-7, with a possible D match to TRBD1 (6 bases). V was pared by 3 bases and J by 7 bases, with 16 bases between. The CDR3 consists of 14 residues. From germline, CDR1 is LNHDA and CDR2 SQIVND (reference sequence). CDR3 residues: CASSIAGATREQYF. The CDR3 DNA reads TGTGCCAGTAGTATCGCAGGGGCTACACGAGAGCAGTACTTC.

The V call is TRBV28, the J call TRBJ1-1; D not resolved. Germline CDR1 is MDHEN and CDR2 is SYDVKM. The CDR3 extends over 15 amino acids. Deletions cut 2 bases from V and 0 bases from J, with 10 bases between. CDR3: CASSLQPRVNTEAFF. The CDR3 nucleotides are TGTGCCAGCAGTTTACAGCCTCGGGTGAACACTGAAGCTTTCTTT.

The rearrangement uses TRBV9 and TRBJ2-7, with D possibly matching TRBD2 (6 bases). V gave up 4 bases and J gave up 0 bases, with 17 bases separating them. Germline V lookup: CDR1 SGDLS, CDR2 YYNGEE. The CDR3 totals 16 residues. This CDR3 reads CASSYNGGVSSYEQYF. DNA for the CDR3: TGTGCCAGCAGCTACAACGGGGGAGTTTCCTCCTACGAGCAGTACTTC.

J is TRBJ2-5 and V is TRBV5-4; 7 nucleotides align to TRBD1. After removal of 7 bases from V and 3 bases from J, the junction contained 6 bases not matched to a gene. CDR1 and CDR2 from the germline V gene are SGHNT and YYREEE (reference sequence). The CDR3 totals 13 residues. CDR3 loop: CASRSGTEETQYF. The CDR3 DNA sequence: TGTGCCAGCCGTTCTGGGACAGAAGAGACCCAGTACTTC.